The clone carrying this T cell receptor (beta chain) has a handful of counts. What it binds is not known. The sample comes from a study of CD8 T cells in ankylosing spondylitis. Quantitative 5'-RACE with molecular barcodes generated TCR beta libraries. TCRdb reanalysed the 5' RACE reads using MiXCR and keeps one entry per CDR3 protein. The sample lists nearly 350,000 distinct CDR3 sequences; about 15% were seen once. Study-wide findings and caveats: As for the disease-linked clones, they showed a CD8+ phenotype and occurred at relatively low frequencies in peripheral blood. Seemingly characteristic of ankylosing spondylitis blood was a TCR beta motif consisting of about 8 highly homologous variants.

The germline V and J ends were trimmed by 4 bases and 1 base, with 11 bases remaining between them. The CDR3 is made up of 15 amino acids. Material: blood, either unsorted or a sorted T cell fraction (not recorded which). This chain joins TRBV12-3 or TRBV12-4 and TRBJ1-5; tentative D call: TRBD1 (6 bases). The source is a male donor with ankylosing spondylitis or in good health (not recorded which). The CDR3 loop is CASSSFQGSNQPQHF. Written as DNA, the CDR3 is TGTGCCAGCAGTTCGTTTCAGGGGAGCAATCAGCCCCAGCATTTT.